In its sample, the clone carrying this TCR beta chain was seen a few times. Its antigen is unknown. The sample belongs to a study of cytomegalovirus exposure and HLA in healthy donors. The primer mix had 60 Vbeta and 13 Jbeta primers. Profiled with immunoSEQ multiplex PCR; TCRdb holds only in-frame clones, not every one. The data contain 150,000 to 200,000 clones, around 77% of them singletons. Study-level results: TCR beta V segments were, for the most part, productive about 87% or about 30% of the time in an earlier analysis. A highly shared variant cluster was judged a likely technical artifact. Available immune exposure information was restricted to CMV serostatus only.

CDR3 length: 14 amino acids. Germline values: CDR1 SGHKS, CDR2 YYEKEE (reference sequence). Trimming took off 4 bases at V and 5 bases at J, with 15 bases between the two ends. Material for sequencing was PBMCs. The TCR comes from a man aged 60 to 69 in good health and CMV-seronegative. The chain uses TRBV5-5 and TRBJ2-5, with D possibly TRBD2 on 6 matching bases. In DNA, the CDR3 is TGTGCCAGCAGCGGGTGGAACAGCGGGGAGACCCAGTACTTC. It codes for CASSGWNSGETQYF.